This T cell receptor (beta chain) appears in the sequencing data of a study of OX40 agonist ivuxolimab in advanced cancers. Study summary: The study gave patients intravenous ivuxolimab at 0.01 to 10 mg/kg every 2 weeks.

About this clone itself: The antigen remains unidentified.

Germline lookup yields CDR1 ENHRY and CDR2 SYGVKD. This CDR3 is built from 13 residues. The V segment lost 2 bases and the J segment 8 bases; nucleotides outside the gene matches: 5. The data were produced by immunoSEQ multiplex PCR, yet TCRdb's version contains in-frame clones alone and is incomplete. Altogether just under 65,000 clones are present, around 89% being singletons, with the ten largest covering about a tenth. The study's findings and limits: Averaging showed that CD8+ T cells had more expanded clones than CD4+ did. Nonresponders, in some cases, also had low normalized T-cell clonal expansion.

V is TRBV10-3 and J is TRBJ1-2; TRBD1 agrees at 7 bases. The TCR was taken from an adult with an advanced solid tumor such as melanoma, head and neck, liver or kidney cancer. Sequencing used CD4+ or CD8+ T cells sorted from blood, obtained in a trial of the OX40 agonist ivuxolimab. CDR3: CAISETGVRGYTF. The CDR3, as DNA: TGTGCCATCAGTGAGACAGGGGTGAGGGGCTACACCTTC.